The 11 T cell receptor beta chains in this list originate from one sample, sequenced in a study of blood T cells in healthy people across ages. For the second PCR, which ran for about 6 to 11 cycles, a sample-barcoded 5' primer and a J-beta primer mix were used. MiXCR, run by TCRdb on the 5' RACE reads, gives a single entry per CDR3 protein. Of 1.2 million to 1.5 million distinct CDR3 sequences listed, about 43% are singletons. The sample taken for sequencing was blood. The receptors were sampled from a woman younger than 35 in good health.

With respect to this clonotype: This sequence may be a read error, since a much larger clone differs from it by one base. The chain couples TRBV20-1 to TRBJ2-1; D remains unclear. The CDR3 is 10 amino acids. The germline V gene has CDR1 DFQATT and CDR2 SNEGSKA (reference sequence). CDR3 amino acids: CRAKIDEQFF. The CDR3 region has the DNA TGCAGGGCTAAAATCGATGAGCAGTTCTTC.

This clonotype occurred a few times. This chain connects TRBV12-3 or TRBV12-4 to TRBJ1-5; 11 bases are a match to TRBD1. V lost 5 bases and J lost 7; bases outside the gene matches: 10. The CDR3 runs 16 residues. The DNA of the CDR3 is TGTGCCAGCAGTCCCGGGACAGGGGGTCCGGGCCAGCCCCAGCATTTT. It translates to CASSPGTGGPGQPQHF.

Turning to this clonotype: Mismatch with germline at one junction end may stem from a read error. The J gene is TRBJ1-1, the V gene TRBV6-5, with 10 bases aligning to TRBD1. This CDR3 has 16 residues. Germline lookup yields CDR1 MNHEY and CDR2 SVGAGI. For the CDR3, the DNA is TGTGCCAGCAGTCTCACCGGGACAGGGGCCGACACTGAGGCTTTCTTT. This sequence encodes CASSLTGTGADTEAFF.

The gene calls are TRBV12-3 or TRBV12-4 and TRBJ2-3, with D tentatively TRBD2 (5 bases). The CDR3 loop spans 13 amino acids. Trimming pared 8 bases from V and 11 bases from J, leaving 20 bases between. As DNA, the CDR3 is TGTGCCAGCCGCCCGGGGAGCCCGGATGTGCAGTATTTT. It encodes CASRPGSPDVQYF.

The gene calls are TRBV14 and TRBJ2-5; no firm D call. The CDR3 consists of 16 residues. V lost 0 bases to trimming and J lost 7 bases, with 18 bases between them. CDR1 is SGHDN, CDR2 FVKESK, per germline. In nucleotides, the CDR3 is TGTGCCAGCAGCCAAGATTTTCGGAAGAGACCCAGGACCCAGTACTTC. It codes for CASSQDFRKRPRTQYF.

This clonotype was seen a handful of times. The J gene is TRBJ2-5, the V gene TRBV3-1; D possibly matches TRBD1 or TRBD2 (5 bases each). CDR3 length equals 18 residues. CDR1 and CDR2 (germline): LGHDT, YNNKEL (reference sequence). V lost 4 bases and J lost 2, with 23 bases in between. CDR3 amino acids: CASSLQRFGGRSQETQYF. The CDR3 nucleotides are TGTGCCAGCAGCCTCCAGAGGTTTGGGGGAAGGTCGCAAGAGACCCAGTACTTC.

This rearrangement joins TRBV20-1 to TRBJ2-2; 9 bases are a match to TRBD2. V trimming: 6 bases; J trimming: 0 bases; junction bases outside the gene matches: 11. From germline, CDR1 is DFQATT and CDR2 SNEGSKA (reference sequence). This CDR3 has 17 amino acids. CDR3 sequence: CSAPGLAGRANTGELFF. CDR3 nucleotides: TGCAGTGCCCCAGGGCTAGCGGGGCGCGCGAACACCGGGGAGCTGTTTTTT.

This clonotype was observed once. The chain couples TRBV20-1 to TRBJ2-3; D is possibly TRBD1 or TRBD2 (5 bases each). Trimming cost V 3 bases and J 2 bases, with 15 bases left between them. The CDR3 consists of 15 residues. The germline V gene encodes CDR1 DFQATT and CDR2 SNEGSKA (reference sequence). CDR3 loop: CSASPWGLVTDTQYF. CDR3 coding DNA: TGCAGTGCTAGCCCATGGGGGTTAGTCACAGATACGCAGTATTTT.

The rearrangement joins TRBV11-1 to TRBJ2-7; D is uncertain. Germline values: CDR1 SGHAT, CDR2 FQDESV (reference sequence). This CDR3 comprises 14 residues. The ends were cut back, 0 bases at V and 0 bases at J, with 6 bases in the middle. As DNA, the CDR3 is TGTGCCAGCAGCTTAGCGAAAGCCTCCTACGAGCAGTACTTC. Encoded protein: CASSLAKASYEQYF.

V and J are TRBV10-3 and TRBJ2-7, with 7 positions matching TRBD1. CDR1 ENHRY and CDR2 SYGVKD come from the germline V gene. This CDR3 is 14 amino acids long. The trim removed 5 bases at V and 6 bases at J, leaving 10 bases unmatched. Here the CDR3 DNA reads TGTGCCATCAGTCCGGGACAGTTCGGGGTCGAGCAGTACTTC. Its protein is CAISPGQFGVEQYF.

This clonotype has only a few counts. CDR3 protein: CATSREIPGANSPLHF. The CDR3 bases are TGTGCCACCAGCAGAGAAATTCCGGGGGCCAATTCACCCCTCCACTTT. The chain has TRBV15 and TRBJ1-6, with a weak D call TRBD1 (6 bases). Trimming shortened V by 0 bases and J by 7 bases, and 13 bases separated the two germline ends. This CDR3 spans 16 amino acids. In germline, CDR1 is LNHNV, CDR2 YYDKDF (reference sequence).